These 12 T cell receptor beta chains were sequenced from one sample in a study of OX40 agonist ivuxolimab in advanced cancers. Profiled with immunoSEQ multiplex PCR; TCRdb holds only in-frame clones, not every one. The sample yields 50,000 to 80,000 clones, around 90% seen once. This material consisted of CD4+ or CD8+ T cells sorted from blood, taken in a trial of the OX40 agonist ivuxolimab. These receptors all stem from an adult with an advanced solid tumor such as melanoma, head and neck, liver or kidney cancer.

This chain links TRBV30 with TRBJ2-3; the match to TRBD2 covers 11 bases. Germline trimming cut 0 bases from V and 3 bases from J; bases unmatched to any gene: 2. CDR1 is GTSNPN and CDR2 is SVGIG in the germline V gene (reference sequence). This CDR3 region has 15 residues. The CDR3 is CAWSVSSGRTDTQYF. The CDR3 DNA reads TGTGCCTGGAGTGTATCTAGCGGGAGGACAGATACGCAGTATTTT.

The table lists this clone with a count of one. V is TRBV14 and J is TRBJ2-2, with a tentative D call TRBD1 (6 bases). In germline, CDR1 is SGHDN, CDR2 FVKESK. The CDR3 is made up of 12 amino acids. V dropped 7 bases and J dropped 8 bases, with 11 bases sitting between them. CDR3 nucleotide sequence: TGTGCCAGCAACAGGGCAGCAGGGGAGCTGTTTTTT. Protein product: CASNRAAGELFF.

This chain connects TRBV28 to TRBJ2-3; possible D gene TRBD2, 6 bases. Germline CDR1 and CDR2: MDHEN and SYDVKM. V was pared by 5 bases and J by 4 bases, with 19 bases between. The length of the CDR3 is 16 residues. The CDR3 DNA reads as TGTGCCAGCAGTCCCCGTAGCGGAAAGAAATCAGATACGCAGTATTTT. Encoded protein: CASSPRSGKKSDTQYF.

The chain joins TRBV7-2 to TRBJ1-5; no clear D gene. The germline V gene has CDR1 SGHTA and CDR2 FQGNSA. The V gene lost 3 bases and the J gene lost 2 bases, with 5 bases spanning the gap. The CDR3 covers 13 residues. CDR3 bases: TGTGCCAGCAGCTTCCAGGGCAATCAGCCCCAGCATTTT. Translation gives CASSFQGNQPQHF.

The V gene is TRBV4-2, the J gene TRBJ1-2, with a tentative D call TRBD1 (6 bases). The CDR3 runs to 13 residues. Germline lookup yields CDR1 LGHNA and CDR2 YNFKEQ. V lost 1 base to trimming and J lost 3 bases, with 6 bases between them. This CDR3 is CASSQGQDYGYTF. The CDR3 DNA reads as TGTGCCAGCAGCCAAGGACAGGACTATGGCTACACCTTC.

J is TRBJ1-4 and V is TRBV5-6; 8 nucleotides agree with TRBD1. Unmatched junction bases numbered 9, after V lost 4 bases and J lost 1 base. The CDR3 is 17 residues long. Germline V lookup: CDR1 SGHDT, CDR2 YYEEEE. The CDR3 reads CASSRPDRAGTNEKLFF. The CDR3 region has the DNA TGTGCCAGCAGCCGCCCGGACAGGGCTGGAACTAATGAAAAACTGTTTTTT.

The V gene is TRBV10-3, the J gene TRBJ1-4, with D maybe TRBD1 (6 bases). Trimming removed 6 bases from V and 8 bases from J, with 13 bases in between. Germline V gene data show CDR1 as ENHRY and CDR2 as SYGVKD. The CDR3 sequence is 13 residues long. As DNA, the CDR3 is TGTGCCATCAGAGGGGGATTAGGGGAAAAACTGTTTTTT. As protein: CAIRGGLGEKLFF.

The sample holds one count of this clone. The CDR3 bases are TGTGCCAGTAGTAATCGGGTCATGAACACTGAAGCTTTCTTT. This encodes CASSNRVMNTEAFF. This chain links TRBV19 with TRBJ1-1; D unclear. Germline V gene lookup returns CDR1 LNHDA and CDR2 SQIVND (reference sequence). V lost 4 bases to trimming and J lost 0 bases, with 9 bases between them. The CDR3 is 14 amino acids.

The V and J genes are TRBV27 and TRBJ2-1; 7 bases fit TRBD2. CDR1 and CDR2 (germline): MNHEY, SMNVEV (reference sequence). The CDR3 sequence is 16 residues long. V lost 5 bases to trimming and J lost 5 bases; unmatched junction nucleotides: 12. The CDR3 region is CASSDPRRESHNEQFF. The CDR3 coding sequence is TGTGCCAGCAGTGACCCCCGGCGGGAGTCCCACAATGAGCAGTTCTTC.

Here the CDR3 reads CASSYTALAGAYNEQFF. The CDR3 DNA is TGTGCCAGCAGCTATACAGCACTAGCGGGAGCGTACAATGAGCAGTTCTTC. The gene calls are TRBV7-9 and TRBJ2-1; TRBD2 agrees at 11 bases. CDR1 is SEHNR and CDR2 is FQNEAQ in the germline V gene (reference sequence). V gave up 4 bases and J gave up 4 bases; unmatched junction bases: 9. CDR3 length: 17 residues. Filled out from reference TRBV7-9 and TRBJ2-1, the complete variable domain reads DTGVSQNPRHKITKRGQNVTFRCDPISEHNRLYWYRQTLGQGPEFLTYFQNEAQLEKSRLLSDRFSAERPKGSFSTLEIQRTEQGDSAMYLCASSYTALAGAYNEQFFGPGTRLTVL.

V gene TRBV6-5 combines with J gene TRBJ2-7, with 8 positions matching TRBD2. V lost 8 bases, J lost 0 bases, and 9 bases stayed unmatched. This CDR3 has 15 residues. The germline gives CDR1 MNHEY, CDR2 SVGAGI. The CDR3 region is CASRRVAGGSYEQYF. The CDR3 DNA reads TGTGCCAGCCGAAGGGTGGCGGGAGGCTCCTACGAGCAGTACTTC.

The chain carries TRBV15 and TRBJ2-1; 12 bases agree with TRBD2. CDR3 length: 15 amino acids. CDR1 is LNHNV and CDR2 is YYDKDF in the germline V gene (reference sequence). Germline trimming cut 3 bases from V and 5 bases from J; bases unmatched to any gene: 2. Here the CDR3 reads CATSRTSGSHNEQFF. Here the CDR3 DNA reads TGTGCCACCAGCAGGACTAGCGGGAGCCACAATGAGCAGTTCTTC.